This T cell receptor (beta chain) was identified in a study of blood T cell repertoires in COVID-19. Overall study: Acute-phase and convalescent COVID-19 samples originated in the United States, Italy and Spain. Sources were T cells, B-cell-depleted T cells, or PBMCs; the material itself was cDNA or gDNA.

Trimming removed 4 bases from V and 8 bases from J; junction bases left unmatched: 1. This CDR3 has 14 amino acids. Germline values: CDR1 SGHTA, CDR2 FQGTGA. In the source study's methods: Reference gene primer amplification in the assay estimated nucleated cell counts. Method: immunoSEQ multiplex PCR; TCRdb's copy keeps in-frame clones and lacks some. V, J and clone size were drawn from that table, and D and trimming were deduced from the DNA. The sample includes 200,000 or so clones, approximately 79% seen only once; the top ten take around 15%. This clone has more than one count but fewer than ten.

The TCR sequence derives from a man aged 60 to 69 with active or convalescent COVID-19. The source material was peripheral blood. The rearrangement links TRBV7-3 to TRBJ2-3; 15 bases line up with TRBD2. The CDR3 loop is CASSSGLAGGTQYF. In DNA, the CDR3 is TGTGCCAGCAGCTCGGGACTAGCGGGAGGTACGCAGTATTTT.